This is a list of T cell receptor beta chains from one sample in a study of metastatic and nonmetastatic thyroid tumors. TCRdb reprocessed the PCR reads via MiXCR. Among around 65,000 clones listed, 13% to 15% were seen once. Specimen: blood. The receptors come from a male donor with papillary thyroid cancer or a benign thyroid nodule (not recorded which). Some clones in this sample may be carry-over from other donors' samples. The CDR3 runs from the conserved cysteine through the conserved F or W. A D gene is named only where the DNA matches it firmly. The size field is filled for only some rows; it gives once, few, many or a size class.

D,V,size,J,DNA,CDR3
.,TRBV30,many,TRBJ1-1,TGTGCCTGGAGTGTGATTGAAGCTTTCTTT,CAWSVIEAFF
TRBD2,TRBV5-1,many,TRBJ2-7,TGCGCCAGCAGCCCGTTGGGAGGGAGCTCCTACGAGCAGTACTTC,CASSPLGGSSYEQYF
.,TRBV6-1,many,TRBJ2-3,TGTGCCAGCAGCTGGCTTTCTCCGCAGTATTTT,CASSWLSPQYF
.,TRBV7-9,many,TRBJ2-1,TGTGCCAGCGATCTTCGGGACTTCGGGTACAATGAGCAGTTCTTC,CASDLRDFGYNEQFF
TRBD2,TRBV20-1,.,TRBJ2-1,TGCAGTGCTAGAGTACTAGCGGAGAATGAGCAGTTCTTC,CSARVLAENEQFF
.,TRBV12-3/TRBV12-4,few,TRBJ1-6,TGTGCCAGCAGTTTAACATGGTTCGGTTCACCCCTCCACTTT,CASSLTWFGSPLHF
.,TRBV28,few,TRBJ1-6,TGTGCCAGCAGTTACGGGACATTTGGTACCCTCCACTTT,CASSYGTFGTLHF
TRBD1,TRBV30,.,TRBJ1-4,TGTGCCTGGAGTGCGGCGGACAGGGTCAGTGAAAAACTGTTTTTT,CAWSAADRVSEKLFF
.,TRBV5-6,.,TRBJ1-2,TGTGCCAGCAGCCCGGTACAGGACTATGGCTACACCTTC,CASSPVQDYGYTF
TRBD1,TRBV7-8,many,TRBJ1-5,TGTGCCAGCAGCTTAGCGGGACAGGGGACTCAGCCCCAGCATTTT,CASSLAGQGTQPQHF
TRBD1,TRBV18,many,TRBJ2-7,TGTGCCAGCTCACCTCGACAGGGAGACTCCGAGCAGTACTTC,CASSPRQGDSEQYF
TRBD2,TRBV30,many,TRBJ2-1,TGTGCCTGGAGTAGACTAGCCCTGTCCTACAATGAGCAGTTCTTC,CAWSRLALSYNEQFF
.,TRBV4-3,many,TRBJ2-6,TGCGCCAGCAGCCAGGGGGCCGGGGCCAACGTCCTGACTTTC,CASSQGAGANVLTF
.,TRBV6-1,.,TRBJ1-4,TGTGCCAGCAGTGGTACAGGCGGAGTAGCTGAAAAACTGTTTTTT,CASSGTGGVAEKLFF
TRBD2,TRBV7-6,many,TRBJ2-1,TGTGCCAGCAGCTTAGGGGGCGGGGGGTCCTACAATGAGCAGTTCTTC,CASSLGGGGSYNEQFF
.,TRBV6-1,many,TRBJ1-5,TGTGCCAGCAGTCGAAATAGCAATCAGCCCCAGCATTTT,CASSRNSNQPQHF
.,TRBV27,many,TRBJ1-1,TGTGCCAGCAGTTTATCGCTAGTCCACACTGAAGCTTTCTTT,CASSLSLVHTEAFF
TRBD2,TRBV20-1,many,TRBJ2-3,TGCAGTGCTAGCTCCTATGGGAGCGGGAGGTCAGTTCGGGATACGCAGTATTTT,CSASSYGSGRSVRDTQYF
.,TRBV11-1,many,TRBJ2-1,TGTGCCAGCAGACAGGACGTAAGCTCCTACAATGAGCAGTTCTTC,CASRQDVSSYNEQFF
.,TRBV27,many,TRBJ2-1,TGTGCCAGCAGCCCCCCGGGGGCGTTCTCCAATGAGCAGTTCTTC,CASSPPGAFSNEQFF
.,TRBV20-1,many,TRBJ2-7,TGCAGTGCTAGGAGCGAGCGGAGCTCCTACGAGCAGTACTTC,CSARSERSSYEQYF
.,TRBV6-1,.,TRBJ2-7,TGTGCCAGCAGTGAAGCGCTTCCAGACTACTACTATCAGTACTTC,CASSEALPDYYYQYF
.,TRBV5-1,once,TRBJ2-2,TGCGCCAGCAGCCTGGGGCTAGGAAGCGCCGGGGAGCTGTTTTTT,CASSLGLGSAGELFF
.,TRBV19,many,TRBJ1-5,TGTGCCAGTAGTATAGAAGTCATTGGCAATCAGCCCCAGCATTTT,CASSIEVIGNQPQHF
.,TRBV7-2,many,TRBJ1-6,TGTGCCAGCAGGACACCGGAGAGTCTTTCACCCCTCCACTTT,CASRTPESLSPLHF
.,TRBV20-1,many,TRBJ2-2,TGCAGTGCTACACCGGGATGGGACACCGGGGAGCTGTTTTTT,CSATPGWDTGELFF
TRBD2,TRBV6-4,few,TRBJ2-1,TGTGCCAGCAGTGACTCGCCCGGGACTATTAACGAGCAGTTCTTC,CASSDSPGTINEQFF
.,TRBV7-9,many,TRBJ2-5,TGTGCCAGCAGCTTAGAGCGGCAAGAGACCCAGTACTTC,CASSLERQETQYF
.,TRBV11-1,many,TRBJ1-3,TGTGCCAGCAGCTTAGGAGGGAAGCGCTCTGGAAACACCATATATTTT,CASSLGGKRSGNTIYF
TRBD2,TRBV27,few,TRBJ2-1,TGTGCCAGCACCAGCGGGAGGTTCAATGAGCAGTTCTTC,CASTSGRFNEQFF
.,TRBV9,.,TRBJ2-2,TGTGCCAGCAGCGGTCAGGAGGGGAACACTGGGGAGCTGTTTTTT,CASSGQEGNTGELFF
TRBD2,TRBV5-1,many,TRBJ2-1,TGCGCCAGCAGCTTTTCCGAGCGGGAGAGCTATGAGCAGTTCTTC,CASSFSERESYEQFF
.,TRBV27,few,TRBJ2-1,TGTGCCAGCGGTCTAGCTGGAGGGTCTAATGAGCAGTTCTTC,CASGLAGGSNEQFF
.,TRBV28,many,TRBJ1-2,TGTGCCAGCAGTCCCGCCGGGGCCCCCGCGGACGGCTATGGCTACACCTTC,CASSPAGAPADGYGYTF
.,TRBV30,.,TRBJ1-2,TGTGCCTTTCCGGGTCTCTATGGCTACACCTTC,CAFPGLYGYTF
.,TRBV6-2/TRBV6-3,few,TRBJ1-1,TGTGCCAGCATTCTGGGGGCAAGGGTCAACACTGAAGCTTTCTTT,CASILGARVNTEAFF
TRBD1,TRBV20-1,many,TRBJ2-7,TGCAGTGCCGTATACAGGGGAAAGGGATACGAGCAGTACTTC,CSAVYRGKGYEQYF
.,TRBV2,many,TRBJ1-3,TGTGCCAGGTCAACCGGGGACTCTGGAAACACCATATATTTT,CARSTGDSGNTIYF
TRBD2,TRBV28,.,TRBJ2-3,TGTGCCAGCAGTTTATGGACATGGGCGGGAGGGCAGGCAGATACGCAGTATTTT,CASSLWTWAGGQADTQYF